Listed below are T cell receptor beta chains from one sample, sequenced in a study of shared clonotypes between healthy human individuals. Clones were read by immunoSEQ multiplex PCR, and TCRdb kept only the in-frame ones, dropping some. The sample has about 2.4 million clones, 90% to 95% seen once. The sequencing input was naive CD4+ T cells from PBMCs. These TCRs come from a man in his late teens or twenties in good health. Some clones in this sample may be carry-over from other donors' samples. Both conserved end residues are part of each CDR3. The D gene is left open where the match is weak. Only some rows state a clone size, as once, few, many or a class for expanded clones.

d_call clone_size j_call cdr3_length v_call cdr3_aa cdr3_nt
NA NA TRBJ1-5 14 TRBV2 CASSGQAGDQPQHF TGTGCCAGCAGTGGACAGGCCGGGGATCAGCCCCAGCATTTT
TRBD1 NA TRBJ2-7 18 TRBV7-9 CASSSSPGQGALPYEQYF TGTGCCAGCAGCTCTTCTCCGGGACAGGGGGCCCTTCCCTACGAGCAGTACTTC
NA NA TRBJ1-6 15 TRBV28 CASSGGMGRNSPLHF TGTGCCAGCAGTGGGGGGATGGGGCGAAATTCACCCCTCCACTTT
NA once TRBJ1-2 13 TRBV5-1 CASSADRNYGYTF TGCGCCAGCAGCGCTGACAGGAACTATGGCTACACCTTC
TRBD2 NA TRBJ2-2 19 TRBV4-1 CASSQGTPGLAGSTGELFF TGCGCCAGCAGCCAAGGGACCCCAGGACTAGCGGGAAGCACCGGGGAGCTGTTTTTT
NA once TRBJ2-1 12 TRBV7-9 CASSSRYNEQFF TGTGCCAGCAGCTCCCGATACAATGAGCAGTTCTTC
TRBD2 NA TRBJ2-7 16 TRBV19 CASSAGLAGISYEQYF TGTGCCAGTAGTGCTGGACTAGCGGGTATCTCCTACGAGCAGTACTTC
NA NA TRBJ1-2 14 TRBV30 CAWSNGQGDYGYTF TGTGCCTGGAGTAATGGGCAGGGCGACTATGGCTACACCTTC
NA NA TRBJ1-4 16 TRBV4-1 CASSQDWAGDREKLFF TGCGCCAGCAGCCAAGATTGGGCAGGGGATAGAGAAAAACTGTTTTTT
NA NA TRBJ2-5 15 TRBV9 CASSRFGGMQETQYF TGTGCCAGCAGCCGATTCGGCGGGATGCAAGAGACCCAGTACTTC
TRBD1 few TRBJ1-5 15 TRBV6-5 CASSATGGHYQPQHF TGTGCCAGCAGTGCGACAGGGGGCCATTATCAGCCCCAGCATTTT
NA NA TRBJ1-1 13 TRBV29-1 CSVDPGGGTEAFF TGCAGCGTTGACCCGGGAGGTGGCACTGAAGCTTTCTTT
NA once TRBJ2-7 14 TRBV6-4 CAGPKTWGWYEQYF TGTGCCGGACCTAAAACGTGGGGGTGGTACGAGCAGTACTTC
TRBD2 NA TRBJ2-1 15 TRBV5-1 CASSLRTSGVNEQFF TGCGCCAGCAGCCTCCGGACTAGCGGCGTAAATGAGCAGTTCTTC
NA NA TRBJ2-4 14 TRBV6-5 CASSRRGKIDIQYF TGTGCCAGCAGTCGAAGGGGGAAGATAGACATTCAGTACTTC
NA NA TRBJ1-4 16 TRBV5-1 CASSFGGKATNEKLFF TGCGCCAGCAGCTTTGGGGGTAAAGCAACTAATGAAAAACTGTTTTTT
NA NA TRBJ1-1 17 TRBV4-3 CASSQDIRTAGNTEAFF TGCGCCAGCAGCCAAGACATCAGGACAGCAGGTAACACTGAAGCTTTCTTT
NA NA TRBJ1-2 16 TRBV5-6 CASSLAGREIGHGYTF TGTGCCAGCAGCTTGGCCGGGAGGGAAATCGGCCATGGCTACACCTTC
TRBD2 NA TRBJ2-1 16 TRBV4-1 CASSQAGTSTYNEQFF TGCGCCAGCAGCCAAGCCGGGACTAGTACTTACAATGAGCAGTTCTTC
NA NA TRBJ2-7 13 TRBV7-9 CASSLEVGQGQYF TGTGCCAGCAGCTTAGAGGTGGGACAAGGGCAGTACTTC
NA NA TRBJ2-1 16 TRBV18 CASSPTTGISYNEQFF TGTGCCAGCTCACCAACTACGGGAATCTCCTACAATGAGCAGTTCTTC
NA NA TRBJ1-4 13 TRBV2 CASSGTEDEKLFF TGTGCCAGCAGTGGGACGGAGGATGAAAAACTGTTTTTT
NA NA TRBJ1-3 15 TRBV28 CASSSYTYPGNTIYF TGTGCCAGCAGTTCTTACACTTACCCTGGAAACACCATATATTTT
TRBD2 NA TRBJ2-7 17 TRBV4-2 CASSQGRNSGGSDEQYF TGTGCCAGCAGCCAAGGTAGAAACAGCGGGGGCTCTGACGAGCAGTACTTC
NA once TRBJ2-1 14 TRBV15 CATSRAGTDNEQFF TGTGCCACCAGCAGAGCCGGAACCGACAATGAGCAGTTCTTC
NA NA TRBJ2-7 14 TRBV7-2 CASSYRQLSYEQYF TGTGCCAGCAGCTACCGACAGTTAAGCTACGAGCAGTACTTC
NA NA TRBJ1-1 15 TRBV10-3 CAISESGDGGTEAFF TGTGCCATCAGTGAGTCCGGGGATGGGGGCACTGAAGCTTTCTTT
TRBD1 NA TRBJ1-5 18 TRBV4-1 CASSQDTPWTGGVWPQHF TGCGCCAGCAGCCAAGATACCCCTTGGACAGGCGGTGTCTGGCCCCAGCATTTT
TRBD2 NA TRBJ2-7 15 TRBV28 CASSLAGLANHEQYF TGTGCCAGCAGTTTGGCTGGACTAGCGAACCACGAGCAGTACTTC
NA NA TRBJ2-4 17 TRBV4-1 CASSLIVTGPSENIQYF TGCGCCAGCAGCCTCATCGTAACAGGGCCATCGGAAAACATTCAGTACTTC
NA NA TRBJ1-1 12 TRBV5-4 CASSVDNTEAFF TGTGCCAGCAGCGTGGATAACACTGAAGCTTTCTTT
NA once TRBJ1-5 15 TRBV7-2 CASSLDGLINQPQHF TGTGCCAGCAGCTTAGATGGACTGATCAATCAGCCCCAGCATTTT
NA once TRBJ2-1 17 TRBV11-2 CASSLVFGAGSYNEQFF TGTGCCAGCAGCTTAGTGTTTGGGGCGGGCTCCTACAATGAGCAGTTCTTC
NA NA TRBJ1-1 14 TRBV5-6 CASSFGGGGTEAFF TGTGCCAGCAGCTTTGGGGGAGGCGGCACTGAAGCTTTCTTT
TRBD2 NA TRBJ2-1 15 TRBV9 CASSVLTSGYNEQFF TGTGCCAGCAGCGTCCTAACTAGCGGGTACAATGAGCAGTTCTTC
NA NA TRBJ2-3 16 TRBV7-9 CASSLVLTVGTDTQYF TGTGCCAGCAGCTTAGTTCTGACGGTCGGCACAGATACGCAGTATTTT
NA NA TRBJ1-2 13 TRBV5-4 CASSLPTSAGYTF TGTGCCAGCAGCCTACCCACCTCTGCGGGCTACACCTTC
NA once TRBJ2-7 15 TRBV6-1 CASRPVVGGSYEQYF TGTGCCAGCAGACCGGTCGTTGGGGGATCCTACGAGCAGTACTTC
NA NA TRBJ2-2 18 TRBV7-3 CASSLRSTGTANTGELFF TGTGCCAGCAGCTTAAGAAGTACCGGGACCGCGAACACCGGGGAGCTGTTTTTT
NA NA TRBJ1-2 14 TRBV18 CASSPPGRGTGYTF TGTGCCAGCTCACCACCGGGACGGGGGACAGGCTACACCTTC
NA NA TRBJ2-4 17 TRBV28 CATNSFGQLLAKNIQYF TGTGCCACAAATAGCTTTGGACAGCTCCTAGCCAAAAACATTCAGTACTTC
NA NA TRBJ2-7 13 TRBV29-1 CSVGALYSHEQYF TGCAGCGTTGGTGCCTTGTATAGCCACGAGCAGTACTTC
TRBD1 NA TRBJ1-2 15 TRBV5-1 CASSGTGEGGYGYTF TGCGCCAGCAGCGGCACAGGGGAGGGAGGCTATGGCTACACCTTC
NA NA TRBJ1-1 15 TRBV18 CASSPSIDRNTEAFF TGTGCCAGCTCACCATCGATCGACAGGAACACTGAAGCTTTCTTT
NA NA TRBJ2-3 15 TRBV7-2 CASSPRTVRTDTQYF TGTGCCAGCAGCCCAAGGACAGTCCGCACAGATACGCAGTATTTT
NA NA TRBJ2-2 14 TRBV2 CASNVGGNTGELFF TGTGCCAGCAACGTGGGGGGGAACACCGGGGAGCTGTTTTTT
TRBD1 NA TRBJ2-1 12 TRBV6-5 CASSSSTGWEFF TGTGCCAGCAGTTCCTCGACAGGGTGGGAGTTCTTC
TRBD1 NA TRBJ1-2 15 TRBV28 CASSLTGGGINGYTF TGTGCCAGCAGTCTCACAGGGGGCGGAATCAATGGCTACACCTTC
TRBD2 NA TRBJ2-7 13 TRBV2 CASGSSGTYEQYF TGTGCCAGCGGCTCTAGCGGGACCTACGAGCAGTACTTC
TRBD1 NA TRBJ1-1 18 TRBV11-2 CASSSPPGTGGEYTEAFF TGTGCCAGCAGCTCCCCGCCTGGGACAGGGGGCGAATACACTGAAGCTTTCTTT
NA NA TRBJ1-5 12 TRBV29-1 CSVGQGNQPQHF TGCAGCGTGGGACAAGGCAATCAGCCCCAGCATTTT
TRBD1 NA TRBJ1-1 12 TRBV2 CASSGDRTEAFF TGTGCCAGCAGCGGGGACAGAACTGAAGCTTTCTTT
NA few TRBJ1-1 13 TRBV7-3 CASSSTGITEAFF TGTGCCAGCAGCTCTACGGGGATTACTGAAGCTTTCTTT
TRBD1 NA TRBJ1-4 16 TRBV7-2 CASSLSRGGGGEKLFF TGTGCCAGCAGCCTGAGCCGGGGAGGGGGCGGAGAAAAACTGTTTTTT
NA NA TRBJ2-5 16 TRBV7-2 CASSFSGWDLGETQYF TGTGCCAGCAGCTTTTCGGGGTGGGACCTTGGGGAGACCCAGTACTTC
NA NA TRBJ1-1 12 TRBV2 CASCREYTEAFF TGTGCCAGCTGCAGGGAGTACACTGAAGCTTTCTTT
TRBD2 once TRBJ2-1 15 TRBV19 CASSIRAGGYNEQFF TGTGCCAGTAGTATACGAGCGGGGGGCTACAATGAGCAGTTCTTC